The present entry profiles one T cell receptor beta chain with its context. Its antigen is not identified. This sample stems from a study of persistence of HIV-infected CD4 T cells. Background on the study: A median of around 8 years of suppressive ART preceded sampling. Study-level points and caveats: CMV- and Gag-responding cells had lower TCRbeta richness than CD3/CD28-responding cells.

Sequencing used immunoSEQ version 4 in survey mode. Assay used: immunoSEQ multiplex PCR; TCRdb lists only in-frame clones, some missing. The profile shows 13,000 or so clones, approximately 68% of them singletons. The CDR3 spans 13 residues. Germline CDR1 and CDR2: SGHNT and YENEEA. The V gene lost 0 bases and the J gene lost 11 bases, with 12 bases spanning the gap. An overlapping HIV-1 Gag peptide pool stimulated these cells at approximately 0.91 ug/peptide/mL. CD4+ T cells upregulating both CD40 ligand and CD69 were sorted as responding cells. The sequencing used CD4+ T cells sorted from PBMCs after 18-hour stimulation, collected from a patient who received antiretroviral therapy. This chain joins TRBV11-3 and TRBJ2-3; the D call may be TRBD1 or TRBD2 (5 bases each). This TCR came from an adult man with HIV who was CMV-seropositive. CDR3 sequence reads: CASSLDRGGEQYF. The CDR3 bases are TGTGCCAGCAGCTTAGACCGGGGCGGCGAGCAGTATTTT.